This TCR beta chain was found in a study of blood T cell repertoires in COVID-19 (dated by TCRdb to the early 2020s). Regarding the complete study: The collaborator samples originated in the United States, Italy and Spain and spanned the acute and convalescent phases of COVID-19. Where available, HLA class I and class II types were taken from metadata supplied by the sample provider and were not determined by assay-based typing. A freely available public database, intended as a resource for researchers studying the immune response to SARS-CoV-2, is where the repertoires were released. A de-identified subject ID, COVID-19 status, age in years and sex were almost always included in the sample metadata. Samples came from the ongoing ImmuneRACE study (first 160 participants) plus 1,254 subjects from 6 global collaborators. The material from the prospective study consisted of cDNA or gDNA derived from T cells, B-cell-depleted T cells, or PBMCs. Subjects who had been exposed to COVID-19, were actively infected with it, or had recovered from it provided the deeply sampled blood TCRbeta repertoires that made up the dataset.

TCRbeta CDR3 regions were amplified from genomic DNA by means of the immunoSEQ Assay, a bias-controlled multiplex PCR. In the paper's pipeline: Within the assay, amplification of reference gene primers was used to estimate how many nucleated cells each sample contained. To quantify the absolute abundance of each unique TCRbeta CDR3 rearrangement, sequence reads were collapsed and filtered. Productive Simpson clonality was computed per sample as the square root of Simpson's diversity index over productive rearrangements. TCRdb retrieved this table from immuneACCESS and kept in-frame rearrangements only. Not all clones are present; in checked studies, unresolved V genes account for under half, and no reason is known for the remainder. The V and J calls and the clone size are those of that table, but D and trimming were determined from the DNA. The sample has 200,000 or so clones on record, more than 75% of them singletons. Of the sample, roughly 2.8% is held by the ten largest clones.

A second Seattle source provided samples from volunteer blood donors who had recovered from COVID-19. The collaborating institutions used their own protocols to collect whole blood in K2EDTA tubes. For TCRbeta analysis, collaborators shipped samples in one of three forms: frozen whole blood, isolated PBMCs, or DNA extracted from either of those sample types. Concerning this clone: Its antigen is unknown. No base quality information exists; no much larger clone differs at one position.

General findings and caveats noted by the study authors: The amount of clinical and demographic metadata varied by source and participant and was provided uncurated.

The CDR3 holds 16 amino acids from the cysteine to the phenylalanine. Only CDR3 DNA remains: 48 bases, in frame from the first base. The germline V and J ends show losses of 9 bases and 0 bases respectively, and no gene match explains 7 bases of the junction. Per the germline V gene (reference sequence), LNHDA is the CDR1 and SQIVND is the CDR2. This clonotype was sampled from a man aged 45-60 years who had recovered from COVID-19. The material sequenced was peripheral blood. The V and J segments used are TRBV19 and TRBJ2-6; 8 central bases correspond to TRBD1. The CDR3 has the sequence CASLGQGHSGANVLTF. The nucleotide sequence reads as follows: TGTGCCAGCCTCGGACAGGGACACTCTGGGGCCAACGTCCTGACTTTC.